The 20 T cell receptor beta chains in this list originate from one sample, sequenced in a study of T cell changes during pregnancy in multiple sclerosis. Some clones are missing from TCRdb's copy, which holds only in-frame ones; the method was immunoSEQ multiplex PCR. The table records 50,000 to 60,000 clones, 90% of them present only once. Material: peripheral blood, obtained in the first trimester of pregnancy. Source of these receptors: a female donor in good health, enrolled as a control in a pregnancy study.

The rearrangement links TRBV5-4 to TRBJ2-1, with TRBD1 matching over 11 bases. Germline CDR1 SGHNT, CDR2 YYREEE (reference sequence). With 0 bases clipped from V and 7 bases from J, the junction kept 3 bases outside the gene matches. CDR3 length equals 15 residues. CDR3 DNA sequence: TGTGCCAGCAGCTTGGGGGACAGGGGGAGGAATGAGCAGTTCTTC. It specifies CASSLGDRGRNEQFF.

This chain connects TRBV15 to TRBJ2-5; 9 bases fit TRBD1. The trim removed 3 bases at V and 4 bases at J, leaving 18 bases unmatched. CDR1 and CDR2 from the germline V gene are LNHNV and YYDKDF (reference sequence). The length of the CDR3 is 19 residues. The CDR3 protein is CATSSPTLGGQGRAETQYF. The CDR3 DNA follows: TGTGCCACCAGCAGTCCGACCCTGGGGGGACAGGGCCGCGCAGAGACCCAGTACTTC. Full variable domain (rest looked up from reference TRBV15 and TRBJ2-5): DAMVIQNPRYQVTQFGKPVTLSCSQTLNHNVMYWYQQKSSQAPKLLFHYYDKDFNNEADTPDNFQSRRPNTSFCFLDIRSPGLGDTAMYLCATSSPTLGGQGRAETQYFGPGTRLLVL.

This clone turned up a few times. CDR3 region: CASSEAQGSQHF. In DNA form, the CDR3 reads TGTGCCAGCAGTGAAGCGCAGGGGTCCCAGCATTTT. V and J are TRBV2 and TRBJ1-5; possible D gene TRBD1, 6 bases. The CDR3 sequence is 12 residues long. The V and J ends lost 0 bases and 11 bases respectively, with 8 bases between them. Germline assignment: CDR1 SNHLY and CDR2 FYNNEI.

This chain joins TRBV14 and TRBJ2-7; 8 nucleotides line up with TRBD1. Trimming cost V 1 base and J 4 bases; bases outside gene matches: 9. Per germline, CDR1 SGHDN and CDR2 FVKESK. The CDR3 runs 16 residues. In nucleotides, the CDR3 is TGTGCCAGCAGCCAAGGCCGGGACAGGTTCCAGTACGAGCAGTACTTC. Its translation is CASSQGRDRFQYEQYF.

The chain couples TRBV5-1 to TRBJ2-5, with 13 bases aligning to TRBD2. CDR3 size: 15 residues. CDR1 and CDR2 (germline): SGHRS, YFSETQ. V was clipped by 3 bases and J by 11 bases; unmatched bases: 10. The CDR3 sequence: CASSYGLAGVNEQYF. DNA of the CDR3: TGCGCCAGCAGCTATGGACTAGCGGGAGTGAATGAGCAGTACTTC.

V gene TRBV14 combines with J gene TRBJ2-3, with a weak D call TRBD2 (5 bases). Germline lookup yields CDR1 SGHDN and CDR2 FVKESK. The CDR3 has 12 residues. V lost 4 bases to trimming and J lost 5 bases, with 7 bases between them. The CDR3 here is CASSPRGDTQYF. Written as DNA, the CDR3 is TGTGCCAGCAGCCCCCGGGGAGATACGCAGTATTTT. Full variable domain (outside the CDR3, taken from reference TRBV14 and TRBJ2-3): EAGVTQFPSHSVIEKGQTVTLRCDPISGHDNLYWYRRVMGKEIKFLLHFVKESKQDESGMPNNRFLAERTGGTYSTLKVQPAELEDSGVYFCASSPRGDTQYFGPGTRLTVL.

The chain carries TRBV27 and TRBJ1-1, with TRBD1 identical over 7 bases. V was pared by 0 bases and J by 2 bases, with 12 bases of the junction left unmatched. The CDR3 is 18 residues long. Germline V CDR1 and CDR2: MNHEY, SMNVEV (reference sequence). This CDR3 is CASSLSRKLWTGNTEAFF. CDR3 coding DNA: TGTGCCAGCAGTTTATCGAGGAAACTCTGGACAGGCAACACTGAAGCTTTCTTT.

V gene TRBV9 combines with J gene TRBJ2-7, with 8 bases that match TRBD2. Germline V gene sequence: CDR1 SGDLS, CDR2 YYNGEE. The CDR3 covers 13 residues. V lost 3 bases, J lost 5 bases, and 4 bases stayed unmatched. The CDR3 sequence: CASSAGLVDEQYF. CDR3 coding DNA: TGTGCCAGCAGCGCGGGACTAGTGGACGAGCAGTACTTC. Variable domain in full (rest from reference TRBV9 and TRBJ2-7): DSGVTQTPKHLITATGQRVTLRCSPRSGDLSVYWYQQSLDQGLQFLIQYYNGEERAKGNILERFSAQQFPDLHSELNLSSLELGDSALYFCASSAGLVDEQYFGPGTRLTVT.

V gene TRBV11-2 combines with J gene TRBJ2-1, with a weak D call TRBD2 (5 bases). Germline-derived CDR1 and CDR2 are SGHAT and FQNNGV. This CDR3 comprises 15 residues. The V end was cut by 3 bases, the J end by 0 bases, with 9 bases between. The CDR3 protein is CASSLGANSYNEQFF. In DNA, the CDR3 is TGTGCCAGCAGCTTGGGAGCGAACTCCTACAATGAGCAGTTCTTC.

V gene TRBV28 combines with J gene TRBJ2-7, with 7 bases lining up with TRBD2. The CDR3 spans 14 residues. CDR1 is MDHEN, CDR2 SYDVKM, per germline. Germline trimming cut 6 bases from V and 6 bases from J; bases unmatched to any gene: 11. CDR3: CASSLAGSSREQYF. CDR3 coding DNA: TGTGCCAGCAGCTTAGCGGGCTCGAGCCGCGAGCAGTACTTC.

This clone appeared once. The chain carries TRBV5-1 and TRBJ1-1; D possibly corresponds to TRBD1 (5 bases). This CDR3 is 14 amino acids long. Per germline, CDR1 SGHRS and CDR2 YFSETQ. Trimming took off 0 bases at V and 6 bases at J, with 12 bases between the two ends. DNA for the CDR3: TGCGCCAGCAGCTTGGGGAGGGGTAGCGCTGAAGCTTTCTTT. It translates to CASSLGRGSAEAFF.

The J gene is TRBJ1-1, the V gene TRBV2; D is unresolved. Trimming took off 6 bases at V and 7 bases at J, with 12 bases between the two ends. This CDR3 spans 12 amino acids. From germline, CDR1 is SNHLY and CDR2 FYNNEI. The CDR3 loop reads CASSLSGGEAFF. CDR3 nucleotide sequence: TGTGCCAGCAGCCTCTCGGGAGGTGAAGCTTTCTTT.

The rearrangement uses TRBV11-3 and TRBJ2-7; unclear D gene. This CDR3 has 12 amino acids. V was trimmed by 4 bases and J by 6 bases, leaving 10 bases between them. Per the germline V gene, CDR1 is SGHNT and CDR2 is YENEEA. In DNA, the CDR3 is TGTGCCAGCAGCTCTACCCACGGCGAGCAGTACTTC. Its protein is CASSSTHGEQYF. Full variable domain (outside the CDR3, taken from reference TRBV11-3 and TRBJ2-7): EAGVVQSPRYKIIEKKQPVAFWCNPISGHNTLYWYLQNLGQGPELLIRYENEEAVDDSQLPKDRFSAERLKGVDSTLKIQPAELGDSAVYLCASSSTHGEQYFGPGTRLTVT.

The chain uses TRBV29-1 and TRBJ1-5; D is uncertain. The V end was cut by 4 bases, the J end by 3 bases, with 10 bases between. There are 13 residues in the CDR3. The germline V gene encodes CDR1 SQVTM and CDR2 ANQGSEA. The CDR3, as DNA: TGCAGCGTTGTCTCAGGAAACAATCAGCCCCAGCATTTT. It encodes CSVVSGNNQPQHF.

Here the CDR3 DNA reads TGTGCCAGCAGTGAAAAGCCTAGCGGGAGCTCCGGGGATACGCAGTATTTT. Amino acid sequence: CASSEKPSGSSGDTQYF. The chain recombines TRBV6-1 with TRBJ2-3; the match to TRBD2 covers 10 bases. The CDR3 totals 17 residues. Germline V lookup: CDR1 MNHNS, CDR2 SASEGT. The junction had 11 bases not matched to a gene; V was cut back by 2 bases and J by 6 bases.

The chain uses TRBV7-9 and TRBJ1-2; D gene ambiguous. The germline V and J ends were trimmed by 1 base and 2 bases, with 5 bases remaining between them. This CDR3 is built from 13 residues. Germline V lookup: CDR1 SEHNR, CDR2 FQNEAQ (reference sequence). The CDR3 sequence: CASSLGRNYGYTF. Written as DNA, the CDR3 is TGTGCCAGCAGCTTAGGCCGGAACTATGGCTACACCTTC.

J is TRBJ2-7 and V is TRBV5-1; D unclear. The CDR3 consists of 15 residues. Between the trimmed V and J ends, which lost 0 bases and 3 bases, there was a span of 13 bases. From germline, CDR1 is SGHRS and CDR2 YFSETQ. As DNA, the CDR3 is TGCGCCAGCAGCTTGGACTTCTCTATTATCTACGAGCAGTACTTC. Its protein is CASSLDFSIIYEQYF.

This CDR3 reads CASSDPRTGRGETQYF. CDR3 coding DNA: TGTGCCAGCAGTGACCCTCGCACAGGGCGGGGGGAGACCCAGTACTTC. This chain connects TRBV25-1 to TRBJ2-5, with D maybe TRBD2 (7 bases). The CDR3 is made up of 16 amino acids. The ends were cut back, 3 bases at V and 5 bases at J, with 19 bases in the middle. Germline CDR1 reads MGHDK; CDR2 reads SYGVNS.

V gene TRBV19 combines with J gene TRBJ2-1; 7 bases line up with TRBD2. From germline, CDR1 is LNHDA and CDR2 SQIVND (reference sequence). This CDR3 comprises 12 residues. V lost 2 bases and J lost 14; bases outside the gene matches: 6. The CDR3 nucleotides read TGTGCCAGTAGTATAAGGGAGGGCGGGAAGTTCTTC. It encodes CASSIREGGKFF.

This sequence joins TRBV11-2 and TRBJ1-1; D is unclear. Germline V gene data show CDR1 as SGHAT and CDR2 as FQNNGV. The CDR3 contains 13 residues. V was cut by 7 bases and J by 0 bases, with 9 bases left in between. DNA for the CDR3: TGTGCCAGCACCTTTACACTGAACACTGAAGCTTTCTTT. It specifies CASTFTLNTEAFF.